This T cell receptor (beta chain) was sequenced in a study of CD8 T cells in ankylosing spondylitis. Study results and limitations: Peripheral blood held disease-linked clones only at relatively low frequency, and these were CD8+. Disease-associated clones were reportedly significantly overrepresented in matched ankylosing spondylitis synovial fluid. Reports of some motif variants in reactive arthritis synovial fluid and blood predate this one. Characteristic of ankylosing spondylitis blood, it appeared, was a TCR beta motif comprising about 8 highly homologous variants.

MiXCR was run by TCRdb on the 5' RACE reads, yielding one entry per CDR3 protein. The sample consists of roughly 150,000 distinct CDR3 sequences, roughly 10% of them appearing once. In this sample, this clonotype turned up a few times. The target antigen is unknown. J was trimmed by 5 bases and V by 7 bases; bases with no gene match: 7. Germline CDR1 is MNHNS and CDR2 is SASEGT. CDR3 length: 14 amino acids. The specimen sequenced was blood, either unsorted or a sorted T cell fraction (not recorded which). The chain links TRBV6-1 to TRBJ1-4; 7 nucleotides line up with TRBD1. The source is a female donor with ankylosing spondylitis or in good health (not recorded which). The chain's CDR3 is CASNSQGSNEKLFF. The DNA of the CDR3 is TGTGCCAGCAACTCACAGGGGTCGAATGAAAAACTGTTTTTT.